This T cell receptor (beta chain) was identified in a study of T-cell reconstitution after alpha-beta-depleted transplantation in children. Study-wide points: Most T-cell counts and diversity one year after the transplant came from T cells that were newly produced. Elevated TCRbeta diversity at day 60 was traced, in some patients, to surviving recipient T cells and thymic progenitors. Several hundred expanded graft clones reportedly gave rise to the alpha-beta T cells present about two months after transplant.

Unique molecular identifiers featured in how the TCRbeta library was prepared. MiXCR, run by TCRdb on the PCR reads, gives a single entry per CDR3 protein. The table has approximately 800,000 distinct CDR3 sequences, approximately 15% seen once. This CDR3 is 15 amino acids long. Trimming at V came to 6 bases and at J to 1 base, leaving 7 bases not matched to a gene. Looked up from germline, CDR1 is SNHLY and CDR2 is FYNNEI. About this clonotype: Antigen: not known.

This clonotype was obtained from a male patient between 10 and 17 years old who had a stem cell transplant for acute lymphoblastic leukemia, so the T cells may come from the graft donor. The rearrangement links TRBV2 to TRBJ2-3; 7 bases align to TRBD2. This specimen consisted of PBMCs, mostly from graft donor cells, obtained 360 days after TCRalphabeta/CD19-depleted stem cell transplant. CDR3 sequence (DNA): TGTGCCAGCAGCCTAGCGGATGGGGGCACAGATACGCAGTATTTT. The encoded protein is CASSLADGGTDTQYF.